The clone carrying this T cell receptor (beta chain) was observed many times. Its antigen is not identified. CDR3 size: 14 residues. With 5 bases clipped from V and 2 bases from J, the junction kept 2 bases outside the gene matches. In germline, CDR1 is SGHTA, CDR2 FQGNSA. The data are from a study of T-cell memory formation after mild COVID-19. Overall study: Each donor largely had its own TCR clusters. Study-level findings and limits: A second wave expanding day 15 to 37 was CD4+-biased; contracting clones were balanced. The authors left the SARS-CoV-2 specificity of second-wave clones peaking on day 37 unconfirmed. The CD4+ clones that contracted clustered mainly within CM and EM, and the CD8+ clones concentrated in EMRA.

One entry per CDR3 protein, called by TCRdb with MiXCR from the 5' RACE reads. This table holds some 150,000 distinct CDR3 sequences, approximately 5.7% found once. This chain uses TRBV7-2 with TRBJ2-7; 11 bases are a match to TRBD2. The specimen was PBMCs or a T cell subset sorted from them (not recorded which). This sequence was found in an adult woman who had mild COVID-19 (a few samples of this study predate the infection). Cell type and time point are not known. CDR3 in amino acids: CASSAGLAAYEQYF. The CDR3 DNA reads TGTGCCAGCAGCGCGGGACTAGCGGCCTACGAGCAGTACTTC.